This T cell receptor beta chain appears in the sequencing data of a study of OX40 agonist ivuxolimab in advanced cancers. Repertoires were generated with immunoSEQ multiplex PCR, while TCRdb's copy carries only in-frame clones and drops some. Altogether tens of thousands of clones are present, about 88% being singletons, with the ten largest covering roughly 1.2%. This clone was counted only a few times. Its antigen is unknown. One end of the junction does not line up with germline, which may come from a read error. CDR1 is ENHRY and CDR2 is SYGVKD in the germline V gene. The CDR3 contains 13 residues. Study-wide findings and caveats: CD8+ T cells averaged more expanded clones than CD4+.

The rearrangement uses TRBV10-3 and TRBJ2-7; no firm D call. This receptor was taken from an adult with an advanced solid tumor such as melanoma, head and neck, liver or kidney cancer. Specimen: CD4+ or CD8+ T cells sorted from blood, collected in a trial of the OX40 agonist ivuxolimab. The CDR3 DNA reads TGTGCCATCAGTGAGTCGATACCCTACGGGCAGTACTTC. Encoded protein: CAISESIPYGQYF.